The sequence of this T cell receptor beta chain was determined in a study of control samples from healthy donors and cancer patients. The protocol was immunoSEQ multiplex PCR, while the TCRdb copy is restricted to in-frame clones and leaves out a portion. The data hold about 110,000 clones, with about 80% observed a single time. Trimming left V 0 bases short and J 0 bases short, with 3 bases between. The CDR3 totals 14 residues. From germline, CDR1 is SGHKS and CDR2 YYEKEE (reference sequence). The source is a man aged 18 to 35 in good health. This chain links TRBV5-5 with TRBJ2-2; D is undetermined. Material: blood. This chain's CDR3 is CASSLVPNTGELFF. CDR3 bases: TGTGCCAGCAGCTTGGTTCCGAACACCGGGGAGCTGTTTTTT.